This entry lists 13 T cell receptor beta chains sequenced from one sample in a study of cytomegalovirus exposure and HLA in healthy donors. 60 Vbeta and 13 Jbeta primers were used in PCR. The protocol was immunoSEQ multiplex PCR, while the TCRdb copy is restricted to in-frame clones and leaves out a portion. Counted here are under 200,000 clones, 55% to 65% occurring once; the ten biggest clones make up 2.5% to 3%. Sequencing input: PBMCs. The receptor source for this set is a man between 40 and 49 years old in good health and CMV-seronegative.

The chain is built from TRBV18 and TRBJ2-7; 8 bases align to TRBD2. CDR1 and CDR2 from the germline V gene are KGHSH and LQKENI. This CDR3 has 16 amino acids. V lost 6 bases to trimming and J lost 4 bases; unmatched junction nucleotides: 14. The CDR3 bases are TGTGCCAGCTCTTCCGAGTTTAGCGGGACGAATTACGAGCAGTACTTC. Translated, it gives CASSSEFSGTNYEQYF.

A few counts support this clone. The rearrangement uses TRBV29-1 and TRBJ1-2; TRBD1 aligns across 7 bases. Germline V lookup: CDR1 SQVTM, CDR2 ANQGSEA. This CDR3 spans 13 amino acids. Trimming cost V 5 bases and J 4 bases; bases outside gene matches: 7. CDR3 amino acids: CSVPDRVGYGYTF. CDR3 nucleotides: TGCAGCGTTCCCGACAGGGTGGGCTATGGCTACACCTTC.

This chain joins TRBV19 and TRBJ2-7, with 7 bases matching TRBD1. The germline CDR1 and CDR2 sequences are LNHDA and SQIVND (reference sequence). J gave up 3 bases and V 3 bases, and 2 bases lay outside the gene matches. This CDR3 spans 13 amino acids. CDR3 residues: CASSIGQVYEQYF. The CDR3 region has the DNA TGTGCCAGTAGTATCGGACAGGTCTACGAGCAGTACTTC.

CDR3 loop: CASSQDRVRSTEAFF. CDR3 coding DNA: TGTGCCAGCAGCCAAGACAGGGTTCGGTCCACTGAAGCTTTCTTT. V and J are TRBV14 and TRBJ1-1; weak D call: TRBD1 (5 bases). The CDR3 runs to 15 residues. Trimming took off 0 bases at V and 4 bases at J, with 12 bases between the two ends. Germline V gene data show CDR1 as SGHDN and CDR2 as FVKESK.

As DNA, the CDR3 is TGTGCCAGCAGCTTAGCGGAGCGGGAGGGCCCTGGGGAGCTGTTTTTT. Protein: CASSLAEREGPGELFF. The chain links TRBV7-9 to TRBJ2-2, with TRBD2 identical over 10 bases. Germline assignment: CDR1 SEHNR and CDR2 FQNEAQ (reference sequence). The CDR3 length is 16 residues. V was clipped by 0 bases and J by 8 bases; unmatched bases: 6.

The chain is built from TRBV2 and TRBJ1-1, with D tentatively TRBD1 (5 bases). With 10 bases removed from V and 2 bases from J, the gap between germline ends came to 14 bases. Germline V CDR1 and CDR2: SNHLY, FYNNEI. The CDR3 sequence is 13 residues long. CDR3 in DNA: TGTGCCAAGAAGGGACTTTCCAACACTGAAGCTTTCTTT. Its protein product is CAKKGLSNTEAFF.

This clone was seen a handful of times. The DNA for the CDR3 is TGTGCCAGCAGCACGGGACAGGGGGGTCTAAAACTGTTTTTT. This sequence encodes CASSTGQGGLKLFF. The V and J genes are TRBV27 and TRBJ1-4, with 11 bases that match TRBD1. With V trimmed by 6 bases and J by 10 bases, 7 bases remained unmatched. Germline V gene lookup returns CDR1 MNHEY and CDR2 SMNVEV (reference sequence). The CDR3 runs to 14 residues.

The chain carries TRBV7-2 and TRBJ1-4; D might be TRBD1 (5 bases). The CDR3 loop spans 13 amino acids. The germline gives CDR1 SGHTA, CDR2 FQGNSA. Trimming took off 6 bases at V and 6 bases at J, with 11 bases between the two ends. The chain's CDR3 is CASRRQNDEKLFF. The CDR3, as DNA: TGTGCCAGCAGGAGACAGAACGATGAAAAACTGTTTTTT.

J is TRBJ2-5 and V is TRBV7-2; 11 bases fit TRBD2. CDR1 is SGHTA, CDR2 FQGNSA, per germline. CDR3 length: 16 amino acids. J was trimmed by 2 bases and V by 5 bases; bases with no gene match: 7. The CDR3 loop is CASSRTSGSYQETQYF. Written as DNA, the CDR3 is TGTGCCAGCAGCCGAACTAGCGGGAGCTATCAAGAGACCCAGTACTTC.

V gene TRBV6-4 combines with J gene TRBJ2-1, with 7 bases matching TRBD1. This CDR3 has 15 amino acids. Trimming cost V 3 bases and J 2 bases; bases outside gene matches: 4. Germline V CDR1 and CDR2: MRHNA, SNTAGT. CDR3 sequence reads: CASSEFRGTYNEQFF. CDR3 nucleotide sequence: TGTGCCAGCAGTGAGTTCAGGGGGACCTACAATGAGCAGTTCTTC.

This rearrangement joins TRBV4-1 to TRBJ2-1, with unresolved D. Germline-derived CDR1 and CDR2 are MGHRA and YSYEKL. V lost 1 base and J lost 8, with 12 bases in between. This CDR3 has 14 amino acids. The CDR3 nucleotides read TGCGCCAGCAGCCAAGGACCGGCTGCGGATGAGCAGTTCTTC. It encodes CASSQGPAADEQFF.

This sequence joins TRBV5-6 and TRBJ1-4, with a weak D call TRBD1 (5 bases). Deletions cut 0 bases from V and 2 bases from J, with 11 bases between. The CDR3 covers 16 residues. Germline CDR1 is SGHDT and CDR2 is YYEEEE. In DNA form, the CDR3 reads TGTGCCAGCAGCTTGGGCGGGGCAGGTACTAATGAAAAACTGTTTTTT. Residues: CASSLGGAGTNEKLFF.

The genes are TRBV5-1 and TRBJ2-2; 7 bases match TRBD1. Germline V gene sequence: CDR1 SGHRS, CDR2 YFSETQ. V dropped 7 bases and J dropped 0; count of bases not matched to a gene: 0. The CDR3 covers 13 residues. CDR3 loop: CASQGANTGELFF. The DNA of the CDR3 is TGCGCCAGCCAGGGGGCGAACACCGGGGAGCTGTTTTTT.